This entry lists 25 T cell receptor beta chains sequenced from one sample in a study of radiation and T cells in renal cell carcinoma. Time point in this sample: baseline pretreatment blood. This sample's treatment: 15 Gy SBRT to primary tumor, nephrectomy 4 weeks later. Clones were sequenced by immunoSEQ multiplex PCR, and TCRdb holds only the in-frame ones, with some missing. The table shows more than 140,000 clones, with roughly 85% occurring only once. The material sequenced was blood, taken from a patient whose treatment included radiotherapy and nephrectomy. All receptors derive from a woman aged 45-65 years with renal cell carcinoma.

This chain joins TRBV14 and TRBJ1-1; the D gene is possibly TRBD1 (5 bases). Looked up from germline, CDR1 is SGHDN and CDR2 is FVKESK. The CDR3 is 13 residues long. Trimming pared 4 bases from V and 3 bases from J, leaving 9 bases between. The CDR3 sequence: CASSPGIHTEAFF. CDR3 bases: TGTGCCAGCAGCCCAGGGATTCACACTGAAGCTTTCTTT. The variable domain in full, with the rest retrieved from reference TRBV14 and TRBJ1-1, is EAGVTQFPSHSVIEKGQTVTLRCDPISGHDNLYWYRRVMGKEIKFLLHFVKESKQDESGMPNNRFLAERTGGTYSTLKVQPAELEDSGVYFCASSPGIHTEAFFGQGTRLTVV.

V and J are TRBV30 and TRBJ2-1; a weak D match, TRBD2 (5 bases). V was pared by 2 bases and J by 4 bases, with 18 bases between. The CDR3 runs 16 residues. CDR1 is GTSNPN, CDR2 SVGIG, per germline (reference sequence). CDR3 sequence reads: CAWSTSILPGYNEQFF. Here the CDR3 DNA reads TGTGCCTGGAGTACCTCCATTCTACCGGGGTACAATGAGCAGTTCTTC.

The chain has TRBV4-3 and TRBJ1-2; 9 bases fit TRBD1. CDR1 LGHNA and CDR2 YSLEER come from the germline V gene. Trimming at V came to 3 bases and at J to 7 bases, leaving 9 bases not matched to a gene. The CDR3 loop spans 15 amino acids. The CDR3 protein is CASSQGTGTGSGYTF. The CDR3 DNA is TGCGCCAGCAGCCAGGGGACCGGGACAGGGTCTGGCTACACCTTC.

The CDR3 spells CASSRPTTYTQYF. CDR3 DNA sequence: TGTGCCAGCAGTCGACCGACTACTTATACGCAGTATTTT. The chain couples TRBV28 to TRBJ2-3; D perhaps matches TRBD2 (5 bases). Trimming took 5 bases from V and 7 from J, leaving 13 bases between them. Germline V CDR1 and CDR2: MDHEN, SYDVKM. The CDR3 is made up of 13 amino acids.

The chain links TRBV5-4 to TRBJ2-7, with 9 bases aligning to TRBD1. This CDR3 is built from 15 residues. Germline V gene sequence: CDR1 SGHNT, CDR2 YYREEE (reference sequence). V was pared by 0 bases and J by 3 bases, with 4 bases of the junction left unmatched. The CDR3 loop is CASSLAGTGSYEQYF. DNA for the CDR3: TGTGCCAGCAGCTTGGCTGGGACAGGGAGCTACGAGCAGTACTTC.

CDR3 DNA: TGTGCCAGCAGCTTAACAATCGACAGGCGTCAGTTCTTC. Amino acids: CASSLTIDRRQFF. This rearrangement joins TRBV5-6 to TRBJ2-1, with a possible D match to TRBD1 (6 bases). The germline V gene has CDR1 SGHDT and CDR2 YYEEEE. V was trimmed by 2 bases and J by 13 bases, leaving 16 bases between them. The length of the CDR3 is 13 residues.

The V call is TRBV6-1, the J call TRBJ1-4; D not certain. Germline values: CDR1 MNHNS, CDR2 SASEGT. This CDR3 region has 16 residues. Trimming shortened V by 4 bases and J by 6 bases, and 18 bases separated the two germline ends. CDR3 residues: CASSAHPRVWDEKLFF. For the CDR3, the DNA is TGTGCCAGCAGTGCCCACCCCCGGGTTTGGGATGAAAAACTGTTTTTT.

The J gene is TRBJ1-3, the V gene TRBV6-9, with D hard to call. Germline V gene sequence: CDR1 MNHGY, CDR2 SVAAGI. Trimming left V 3 bases short and J 4 bases short, with 13 bases between. The CDR3 is 15 residues long. CDR3 nucleotide sequence: TGTGCCAGCAGTTACCCGCGGGCTCGAGGAAACACCATATATTTT. Protein sequence: CASSYPRARGNTIYF.

The J gene is TRBJ2-1, the V gene TRBV2; the D gene is possibly TRBD2 (5 bases). The CDR3 loop spans 14 amino acids. CDR1 and CDR2 from the germline V gene are SNHLY and FYNNEI. The V end was cut by 8 bases, the J end by 4 bases, with 15 bases between. The CDR3 coding sequence is TGTGCCAGCTGGGGTCCAGGACTTTACAATGAGCAGTTCTTC. Its protein is CASWGPGLYNEQFF.

The chain is built from TRBV10-3 and TRBJ2-3; D assignment may be TRBD1 or TRBD2 (5 bases each). CDR1 is ENHRY and CDR2 is SYGVKD in the germline V gene. The V gene lost 2 bases and the J gene lost 5 bases, with 5 bases spanning the gap. CDR3 length: 12 residues. The CDR3 here is CAISEGGDTQYF. The CDR3 DNA sequence: TGTGCCATCAGTGAGGGGGGAGATACGCAGTATTTT.

The chain combines TRBV10-3 with TRBJ1-5, with D unresolved. The CDR3 has 14 residues. From germline, CDR1 is ENHRY and CDR2 SYGVKD. V gave up 0 bases and J gave up 3 bases, with 6 bases separating them. CDR3 sequence: CAISESGLNQPQHF. The CDR3, as DNA: TGTGCCATCAGTGAGTCAGGGCTCAATCAGCCCCAGCATTTT.

The CDR3 bases are TGTGCCAGCAGCTCCCGCGGATACGAGCAGTACTTC. As protein: CASSSRGYEQYF. The chain couples TRBV7-2 to TRBJ2-7; D unresolved. With 4 bases removed from V and 4 bases from J, the gap between germline ends came to 8 bases. The CDR3 covers 12 residues. In germline, CDR1 is SGHTA, CDR2 FQGNSA.

The gene calls are TRBV4-3 and TRBJ2-1; TRBD2 matches at 8 bases. The germline CDR1 and CDR2 sequences are LGHNA and YSLEER. J was trimmed by 4 bases and V by 4 bases; bases with no gene match: 3. This CDR3 comprises 14 residues. DNA for the CDR3: TGCGCCAGCAGCCGAACTAGCGGTTACAATGAGCAGTTCTTC. Translating it yields CASSRTSGYNEQFF.

This clone was seen a few times. V gene TRBV19 combines with J gene TRBJ1-1, with 8 bases that match TRBD1. CDR1 and CDR2 from the germline V gene are LNHDA and SQIVND (reference sequence). V was pared by 4 bases and J by 5 bases, with 3 bases of the junction left unmatched. CDR3 length equals 13 residues. The CDR3 protein is CASSTDRGTEAFF. CDR3 coding DNA: TGTGCCAGTAGTACAGACAGGGGAACTGAAGCTTTCTTT.

The rearrangement uses TRBV7-2 and TRBJ2-2; the match to TRBD2 covers 9 bases. J gave up 10 bases and V 4 bases, and 16 bases lay outside the gene matches. CDR1 is SGHTA, CDR2 FQGNSA, per germline. The CDR3 extends over 17 amino acids. CDR3 in amino acids: CASSSQIAGARFVELFF. CDR3 DNA: TGTGCCAGCAGCTCGCAAATAGCGGGGGCCAGATTCGTGGAGCTGTTTTTT.

The CDR3 nucleotides read TGTGCCAGCAGCCCGACGGGGGCTACAGATACGCAGTATTTT. This translates into CASSPTGATDTQYF. This chain connects TRBV7-2 to TRBJ2-3; the D gene could be TRBD1 or TRBD2 (6 bases each). The CDR3 is 14 residues long. The germline CDR1 and CDR2 sequences are SGHTA and FQGNSA. Trimming took 5 bases from V and 3 from J, leaving 12 bases between them.

This sequence joins TRBV30 and TRBJ2-7, with TRBD2 identical over 11 bases. V lost 0 bases and J lost 3; bases outside the gene matches: 4. Germline V gene data show CDR1 as GTSNPN and CDR2 as SVGIG (reference sequence). The length of the CDR3 is 15 residues. CDR3 nucleotide sequence: TGTGCCTGGAGTGTAGATAGCGGGGGGGTCTACGAGCAGTACTTC. It codes for CAWSVDSGGVYEQYF. Full variable domain (missing parts from reference TRBV30 and TRBJ2-7): SQTIHQWPATLVQPVGSPLSLECTVEGTSNPNLYWYRQAAGRGLQLLFYSVGIGQISSEVPQNLSASRPQDRQFILSSKKLLLSDSGFYLCAWSVDSGGVYEQYFGPGTRLTVT.

The gene calls are TRBV27 and TRBJ2-1, with TRBD2 matching 7 bases. The CDR3 contains 15 residues. The V gene's germline CDR1 is MNHEY and CDR2 SMNVEV (reference sequence). V lost 5 bases and J lost 7; bases outside the gene matches: 11. The CDR3 DNA reads as TGTGCCAGCAGTACAATTCCGGGACTAACTAATGAGCAGTTCTTC. Translating it yields CASSTIPGLTNEQFF.

The chain couples TRBV5-1 to TRBJ1-4; TRBD1 is a possible D gene (5 bases). The CDR3 length is 16 residues. Trimming took 0 bases from V and 7 from J, leaving 16 bases between them. The germline gives CDR1 SGHRS, CDR2 YFSETQ. CDR3 region: CASSLDGARVSEKLFF. CDR3 DNA: TGCGCCAGCAGCTTGGACGGGGCGAGGGTGTCTGAAAAACTGTTTTTT.

V and J are TRBV25-1 and TRBJ2-7, with a possible D match to TRBD1 (6 bases). CDR3 size: 14 residues. Germline CDR1 MGHDK, CDR2 SYGVNS. Trimming shortened V by 3 bases and J by 3 bases, and 12 bases separated the two germline ends. The CDR3 nucleotides read TGTGCCAGCAGTGACAACAGGGCTATCTACGAGCAGTACTTC. Translation gives CASSDNRAIYEQYF.

This clone has just a few counts. The same CDR3 also results from other DNA sequences found in this sample. J is TRBJ1-1 and V is TRBV5-1; no clear D. Germline assignment: CDR1 SGHRS and CDR2 YFSETQ. CDR3 size: 11 residues. Trimming removed 0 bases at V and 5 bases at J, with 2 bases between. The CDR3 sequence: CASSLGTEAFF. The CDR3 bases are TGCGCCAGCAGCTTGGGTACTGAAGCTTTCTTT.

This clone was recorded only once. The rearrangement joins TRBV5-1 to TRBJ2-3, with D tentatively TRBD1 (6 bases). The germline CDR1 and CDR2 sequences are SGHRS and YFSETQ. V shed 4 bases and J shed 3 bases, with 12 bases lying between them. The CDR3 is 14 amino acids. CDR3 DNA sequence: TGCGCCAGCAGCACGGGACACCGTACAGATACGCAGTATTTT. It is translated as CASSTGHRTDTQYF. The variable domain in full, completed from reference TRBV5-1 and TRBJ2-3, reads KAGVTQTPRYLIKTRGQQVTLSCSPISGHRSVSWYQQTPGQGLQFLFEYFSETQRNKGNFPGRFSGRQFSNSRSEMNVSTLELGDSALYLCASSTGHRTDTQYFGPGTRLTVL.

This chain links TRBV20-1 with TRBJ1-1; D may be TRBD1 (6 bases). Germline CDR1 and CDR2: DFQATT and SNEGSKA (reference sequence). CDR3 size: 11 residues. Written as DNA, the CDR3 is TGCAGCTCAGGGGAGGCGGAAGAAGCTTTCTTT. The encoded protein is CSSGEAEEAFF.

The V call is TRBV6-5, the J call TRBJ2-7; 7 positions match TRBD1. The CDR3 runs 14 residues. CDR1 is MNHEY and CDR2 is SVGAGI in the germline V gene. J lost 1 base, V lost 5 bases, and 5 bases had no gene match. CDR3 DNA sequence: TGTGCCAGCAGTACCTCGACAGGGTCCTACGAGCAGTACTTC. Residues: CASSTSTGSYEQYF.

The J gene is TRBJ1-5, the V gene TRBV5-6, with D possibly TRBD1 on 6 matching bases. This CDR3 has 15 residues. Germline CDR1 and CDR2: SGHDT and YYEEEE. The V end lost 0 bases, the J end lost 1 base, and 8 bases lay between the germline ends. The CDR3 protein is CASSLAGASNQPQHF. The CDR3 region has the DNA TGTGCCAGCAGCTTGGCAGGGGCAAGCAATCAGCCCCAGCATTTT.